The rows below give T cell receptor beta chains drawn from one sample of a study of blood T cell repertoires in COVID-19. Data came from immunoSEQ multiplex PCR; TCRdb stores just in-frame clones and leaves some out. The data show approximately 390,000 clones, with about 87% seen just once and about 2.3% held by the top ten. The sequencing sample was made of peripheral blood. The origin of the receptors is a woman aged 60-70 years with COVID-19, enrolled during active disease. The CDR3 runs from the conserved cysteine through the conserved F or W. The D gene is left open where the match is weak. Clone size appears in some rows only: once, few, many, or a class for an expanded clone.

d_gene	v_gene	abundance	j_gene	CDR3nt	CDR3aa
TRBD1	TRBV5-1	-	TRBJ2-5	TGCGCCAGCACCAGACTCCCGGGACAGGGGAGTGAGACCCAGTACTTC	CASTRLPGQGSETQYF
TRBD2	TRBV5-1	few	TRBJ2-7	TGCGCCAGCAGCGAGACTAGCAAGGTTTACGAGCAGTACTTC	CASSETSKVYEQYF
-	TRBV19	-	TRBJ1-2	TGTGCCAGTAGTATCAACAGGGTCGAGAACTATGGCTACACCTTC	CASSINRVENYGYTF
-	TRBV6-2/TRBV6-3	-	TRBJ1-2	TGTGCCAGCAGTTGGACGGGGAACTATGGCTACACCTTC	CASSWTGNYGYTF
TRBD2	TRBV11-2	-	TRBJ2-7	TGTGCCAGCAGCAGATTAGCGGGGGGGCCAACCTACGAGCAGTACTTC	CASSRLAGGPTYEQYF
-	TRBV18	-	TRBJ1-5	TGTGCCAGCTCACCCCGCGACGTCGGGGATCAGCCCCAGCATTTT	CASSPRDVGDQPQHF
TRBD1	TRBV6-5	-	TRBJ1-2	TGTGCCAGCAGCGCAACAGGGGTGGTTAACTATGGCTACACCTTC	CASSATGVVNYGYTF
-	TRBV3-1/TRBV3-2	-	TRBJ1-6	TGTGCCAGCAGCCAATTACAGCTTAATTCACTCCTCCACTTT	CASSQLQLNSLLHF
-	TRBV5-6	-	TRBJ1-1	TGTGCCAGCAGCTTGAGAGGAGACACTGAAGCTTTCTTT	CASSLRGDTEAFF
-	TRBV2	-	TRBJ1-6	TGTGCCAGCAGGCAAAGCAGGGGCGCAGGTAATTCACCCCTCCACTTT	CASRQSRGAGNSPLHF
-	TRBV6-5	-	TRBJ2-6	TGTGCCAGCAGCGCGGCCCTTTCTGGGGCCAACGTCCTGACTTTC	CASSAALSGANVLTF
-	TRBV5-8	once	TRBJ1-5	TGTGCCAGCAGCTTGAGGCGCGGTAATCAGCCCCAGCATTTT	CASSLRRGNQPQHF
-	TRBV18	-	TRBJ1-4	TGTGCCAGCTCACCACAACGCAGGGAGGATGAAAAACTGTTTTTT	CASSPQRREDEKLFF
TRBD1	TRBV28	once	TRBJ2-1	TGTGCCAGCAGGTCGGGACAGGGGGCCTACAATGAGCAGTTCTTC	CASRSGQGAYNEQFF
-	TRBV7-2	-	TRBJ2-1	TGTGCCAGCAGCTCCGTCAGCGGGCCCTACAATGAGCAGTTCTTC	CASSSVSGPYNEQFF
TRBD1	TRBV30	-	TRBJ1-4	TGTGCCTATTCGACAGGGGCTAATGAAAAACTGTTTTTT	CAYSTGANEKLFF
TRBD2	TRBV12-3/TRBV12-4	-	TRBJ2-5	TGTGCTATCCGGGGGGGCCAGCAAGAGACCCAGTACTTC	CAIRGGQQETQYF
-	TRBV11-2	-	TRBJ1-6	TGTGCCAGCAGCGCCAGAAGCTCCTATAATTCACCCCTCCACTTT	CASSARSSYNSPLHF
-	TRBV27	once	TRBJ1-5	TGTGCCAGCAGCCAAATCGGGGGGGGCAATCAGCCCCAGCATTTT	CASSQIGGGNQPQHF
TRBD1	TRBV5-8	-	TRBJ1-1	TGTGCCAGCACTGTGGGACCTGGACAGGGCAGCACTGAAGCTTTCTTT	CASTVGPGQGSTEAFF
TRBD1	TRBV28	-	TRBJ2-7	TGTGCCAGCAGTCCACCGCCGGGACAGGGTGCCTACGAGCAGTACTTC	CASSPPPGQGAYEQYF
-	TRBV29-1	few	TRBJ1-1	TGCAGCGTTGCGCGGGGGAGTGGGACTGAAGCTTTCTTT	CSVARGSGTEAFF
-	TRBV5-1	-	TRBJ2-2	TGCGCCAGCAGCAGAAGACCCGGGGCCGGGGAGCTGTTTTTT	CASSRRPGAGELFF
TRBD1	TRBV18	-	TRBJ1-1	TGTGCCAGCTCCCGGTCCCGGGACAGTTTTGAAGCTTTCTTT	CASSRSRDSFEAFF
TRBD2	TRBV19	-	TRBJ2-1	TGTGCCAGTAGTCCGACTAGCGGGGGTTTCAATGAGCAGTTCTTC	CASSPTSGGFNEQFF
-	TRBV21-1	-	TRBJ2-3	TGTGCCAGCAGCAAATGTACCCGACAGGGAGGTCGGCTGTCCCTGGATACGCAGTATTTT	CASSKCTRQGGRLSLDTQYF
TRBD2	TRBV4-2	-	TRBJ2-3	TGTGCCAGCAGCCAACCTAGCGGGGGAGGCACAGATACGCAGTATTTT	CASSQPSGGGTDTQYF
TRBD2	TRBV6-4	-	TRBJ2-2	TGTGCCAGCAGTGAAGCTAGCGGGGCGGCCGGGGAGCTGTTTTTT	CASSEASGAAGELFF
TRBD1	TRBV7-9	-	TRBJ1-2	TGTGCCAGCAGACCTTTTACAGGGGGCAGTGGCTACACCTTC	CASRPFTGGSGYTF
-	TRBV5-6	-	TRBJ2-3	TGTGCCAGCAGCTATCCACAGGGTTCGGCAGATACGCAGTATTTT	CASSYPQGSADTQYF
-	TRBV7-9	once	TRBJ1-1	TGTGCCAGCAGCTTAGGCCCACTAAGCAGGAACACTGAAGCTTTCTTT	CASSLGPLSRNTEAFF
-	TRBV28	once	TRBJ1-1	TGTGCCAGCAGGGGGATTCGGGGGTTGAACACTGAAGCTTTCTTT	CASRGIRGLNTEAFF
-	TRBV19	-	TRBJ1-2	TGTGCCAGTAGTAGGCAGGGCGGCTCCTATGGCTACACCTTC	CASSRQGGSYGYTF
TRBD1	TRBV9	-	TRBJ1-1	TGTGCCAGCAGCGTCGGACAGGGGCTTGCCGCTGAAGCTTTCTTT	CASSVGQGLAAEAFF
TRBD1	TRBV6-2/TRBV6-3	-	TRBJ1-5	TGTGCCAGCAGTTACCGGGACAGCTCCAATCAGCCCCAGCATTTT	CASSYRDSSNQPQHF
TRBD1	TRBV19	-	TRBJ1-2	TGTGCCAGTAGTACGCGGACAGGGGAGCGAGGCTACACCTTC	CASSTRTGERGYTF
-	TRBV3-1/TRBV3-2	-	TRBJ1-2	TGTGCCAGCAGCCAAGGTGGGCGCGGCTACACCTTC	CASSQGGRGYTF
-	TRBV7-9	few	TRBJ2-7	TGTGCCAGCAGCCAAGTAGACCAGGGTTTCTACGAGCAGTACTTC	CASSQVDQGFYEQYF
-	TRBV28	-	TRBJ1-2	TGTGCCAGTGGCAGGGCGGATGGCTACACCTTC	CASGRADGYTF
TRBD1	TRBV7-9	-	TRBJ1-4	TGTGCCACCGTTCTCGGGACAGTAGGTGAAAAACTGTTTTTT	CATVLGTVGEKLFF
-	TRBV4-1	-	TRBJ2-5	TGCGCCAGCAGCCAAGATTCCCCCGGGGAAACCCAAGAGACCCAGTACTTC	CASSQDSPGETQETQYF
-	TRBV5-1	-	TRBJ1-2	TGCGCCAGCAGCCCGGAATACAGCTGGAACTATGGCTACACCTTC	CASSPEYSWNYGYTF
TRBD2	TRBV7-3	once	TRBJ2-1	TGTGCCAGCACCGGCGGGGGGGCCGGGAAGCAGTTCTTC	CASTGGGAGKQFF
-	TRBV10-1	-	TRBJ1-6	TGCGCCAGCAGGGGGGGGATTGCTCCCCAATATAATTCACCCCTCCACTTT	CASRGGIAPQYNSPLHF
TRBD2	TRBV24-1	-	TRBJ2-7	TGTGCCACCAGCTCTCCGGGGGGGGATTACGAGCAGTACTTC	CATSSPGGDYEQYF
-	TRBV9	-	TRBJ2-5	TGTGCCAGCAGCTGGACAGATAAAGAGACCCAGTACTTC	CASSWTDKETQYF
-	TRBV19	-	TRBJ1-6	TGTGCCAGTAGAAAGCCGGGGTGGACTAATTCACCCCTCCACTTT	CASRKPGWTNSPLHF
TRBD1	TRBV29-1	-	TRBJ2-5	TGCAGCGTTCGGACAGGGGCGCCACTTCCTTACCAAGAGACCCAGTACTTC	CSVRTGAPLPYQETQYF
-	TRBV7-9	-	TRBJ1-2	TGTGCCAGCAGCCTCCTAGGATCCTTGGGAGTCGGCTACACCTTC	CASSLLGSLGVGYTF
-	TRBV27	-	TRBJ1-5	TGTGCCAGCAGGACAGCAAACAATCAGCCCCAGCATTTT	CASRTANNQPQHF
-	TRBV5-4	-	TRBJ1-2	TGTGCCAGCAGCTTGAGCACAGCCCCCCTCTATGGCTACACCTTC	CASSLSTAPLYGYTF
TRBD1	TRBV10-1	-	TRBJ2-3	TGCGCCAGCAGTGACGGGACAGGGGGGGGTCCAGATACGCAGTATTTT	CASSDGTGGGPDTQYF
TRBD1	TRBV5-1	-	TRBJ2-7	TGCGCCAGCAGGGAAGGACAGGGGGGCGAGCAGTACTTC	CASREGQGGEQYF
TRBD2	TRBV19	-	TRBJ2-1	TGTGCCAGTAGATCCCTAGCGGGGGGACCCGAGCAGTTCTTC	CASRSLAGGPEQFF
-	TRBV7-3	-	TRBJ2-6	TGTGCCAGCAGCTTAAAAAGGCCAGGGACTGCGGTCACGACTGGGGCCAACGTCCTGACTTTC	CASSLKRPGTAVTTGANVLTF
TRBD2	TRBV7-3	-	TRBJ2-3	TGTGCCAGCAGCTTTGTGGGGGGGTCAGATACGCAGTATTTT	CASSFVGGSDTQYF
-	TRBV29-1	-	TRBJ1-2	TGCAGCGTAGGAGCATACAGGGTCCCCGATGGCTACACCTTC	CSVGAYRVPDGYTF
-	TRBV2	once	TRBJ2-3	TGTGCCAGCACCTGGTCTCGAGCAGATACGCAGTATTTT	CASTWSRADTQYF
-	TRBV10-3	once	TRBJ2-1	TGTGCCATCAGTGAGTCGTGGGGCGCCTACAATGAGCAGTTCTTC	CAISESWGAYNEQFF